What follows are 27 T cell receptor beta chains derived from one specimen sequenced in a study of T cell clonality in common variable immunodeficiency. The study's findings and limits: In common variable immunodeficiency, TCR beta chains reportedly carried fewer deletions and N-nucleotide insertions.

The antigens these receptors bind are not known. Generated by immunoSEQ multiplex PCR, the TCRdb table keeps only in-frame clones and is missing some. Singletons are absent from the sample, which has about 32,000 clones. The sequencing sample was made of peripheral blood mononuclear cells. The receptor set was obtained from a human donor with common variable immunodeficiency.

In this sample, this clone turned up a few times. The sequenced fragment ends 3 residues before the CDR3 boundary, so the rest is inferred from the germline J gene. The chain couples TRBV19 to TRBJ2-6, with D possibly TRBD1 on 6 matching bases. Trimming stripped 7 bases from V and 4 bases from J, with 26 bases between. The CDR3 is made up of 19 amino acids. Germline V gives CDR1 LNHDA, CDR2 SQIVND (reference sequence). This chain's CDR3 is CASIPKMAGELTGANVLTF. CDR3 DNA, as far as it was read: TGTGCCAGTATCCCGAAAATGGCAGGGGAACTTACCGGGGCCAACGTC.

About this clone itself: The observed sequence ends 3 residues before the CDR3 terminus, with the missing tail filled in from the germline J gene. The chain uses TRBV5-1 and TRBJ2-7, with TRBD1 as a possible D gene (5 bases). Deletions cut 4 bases from V and 1 base from J, with 9 bases between. Germline V gene lookup returns CDR1 SGHRS and CDR2 YFSETQ. The CDR3 length is 13 residues. The covered CDR3 bases are TGCGCCAGCAGCCAGGGATATTCCTACGAG. Encoded protein: CASSQGYSYE. The full CDR3 sequence reads CASSQGYSYEQYF.

This chain's CDR3 is CAWSRTGGSNTGELFF. Partial CDR3 DNA: TGTGCCTGGAGTCGAACAGGGGGGTCGAACACCGGGGAG. This chain links TRBV30 with TRBJ2-2; 8 bases are shared with TRBD1. With the read ending 3 residues before the CDR3 end, the germline J gene is used to fill in that end. Germline V CDR1 and CDR2: GTSNPN, SVGIG (reference sequence). The J segment lost 0 bases and the V segment lost 2 bases, leaving 5 bases of the junction unmatched. This CDR3 is 16 amino acids long.

A word on this clone: With the read ending 3 residues before the CDR3 end, the germline J gene is used to fill in that end. V and J are TRBV18 and TRBJ2-3; TRBD2 agrees at 13 bases. The V segment lost 0 bases and the J segment 3 bases; nucleotides outside the gene matches: 0. The CDR3 has 16 residues. From germline, CDR1 is KGHSH and CDR2 LQKENI. The CDR3 reads CASSPPTSGGTDTQYF. The covered CDR3 bases are TGTGCCAGCTCACCACCGACTAGCGGGGGGACAGATACG.

This clone occurred a few times. The read stops 3 residues short of the end of the CDR3; the missing end is completed from the germline J gene. The rearrangement links TRBV7-9 to TRBJ2-1; 8 positions match TRBD2. CDR1 and CDR2 (germline): SEHNR, FQNEAQ (reference sequence). This CDR3 has 13 amino acids. The junction had 4 bases not matched to a gene; V was cut back by 3 bases and J by 9 bases. The CDR3 sequence is CASSFGGAPEQFF. The CDR3 DNA, read in part, is TGTGCCAGCAGCTTCGGGGGGGCCCCTGAG.

Worth noting for this clone: The CDR3 extends 3 residues past the end of the read, so its final part is completed from the germline J gene. V and J are TRBV20-1 and TRBJ2-1; possibly TRBD1 for D (6 bases). The ends were cut back, 3 bases at V and 7 bases at J, with 10 bases in the middle. The CDR3 runs 12 residues. CDR1 is DFQATT and CDR2 is SNEGSKA in the germline V gene (reference sequence). The CDR3 DNA, read in part, is TGCAGTGCTAGCCGCCAGGGGAATGAG. Translated: CSASRQGNE. The entire CDR3 sequence reads CSASRQGNEQFF.

This clone has just a few counts. The CDR3 is cut off 3 residues early in the read; its end comes from the germline J gene. The chain carries TRBV5-1 and TRBJ2-4; D possibly corresponds to TRBD1 (7 bases). V shed 4 bases and J shed 0 bases, with 11 bases lying between them. The CDR3 extends over 15 amino acids. Germline V gene sequence: CDR1 SGHRS, CDR2 YFSETQ. Incomplete CDR3 DNA: TGCGCCAGCAGCGAGGAGGGGGCAGCCAAAAACATT. It is translated as CASSEEGAAKNI. The whole CDR3 region reads CASSEEGAAKNIQYF.

This clone was recorded at least ten times. The DNA read from the CDR3 is TGCGCCAGCAGCTTGGAGACGACAGGGGAAGGAGGC. Encoded protein: CASSLETTGEGG. The whole CDR3 sequence is CASSLETTGEGGYTF. The rearrangement links TRBV5-1 to TRBJ1-2; TRBD1 agrees at 8 bases. The CDR3 end falls 3 residues outside the read, so it is completed with the germline J gene. CDR1 and CDR2 (germline): SGHRS, YFSETQ. The CDR3 consists of 15 residues.

With respect to this clone: The CDR3 end lies 3 residues beyond the end of the read and is filled in from the germline J gene. This rearrangement joins TRBV30 to TRBJ1-6, with D perhaps TRBD1 (5 bases). Trimming shortened V by 5 bases and J by 7 bases, and 9 bases separated the two germline ends. This CDR3 is 12 amino acids long. CDR1 GTSNPN and CDR2 SVGIG come from the germline V gene (reference sequence). CDR3 DNA (partial): TGTGCCTGGGGGGCACCGAATTCACCC. Encoded protein: CAWGAPNSP. The full CDR3 protein is CAWGAPNSPLHF.

Comments on this clone: The sequenced fragment ends 3 residues before the CDR3 boundary, so the rest is inferred from the germline J gene. This chain connects TRBV23-1 to TRBJ1-2, with D tentatively TRBD1 (5 bases). TRBV23-1 is identified as an open reading frame with a role that is uncertain. CDR3 size: 11 residues. The DNA read from the CDR3 is TGCGCCAGCAACCCGCGGGGGGGC. Protein product: CASNPRGG. Given in full, the CDR3 is CASNPRGGYTF.

About this clone itself: The DNA ends 3 residues before the CDR3 does, and the rest of the CDR3 is filled in from the germline J gene. The chain has TRBV7-9 and TRBJ1-1; 7 bases align to TRBD1. Trimming cost V 5 bases and J 6 bases; bases outside gene matches: 9. CDR1 SEHNR and CDR2 FQNEAQ come from the germline V gene (reference sequence). The CDR3 has 14 amino acids. The sequenced CDR3 bases are TGTGCCAGCAGCCTACCCCCGGGACAGCCTGAA. This sequence encodes CASSLPPGQPE. From start to end, the CDR3 is CASSLPPGQPEAFF.

As regards this clone: The sequenced fragment ends 3 residues before the CDR3 boundary, so the rest is inferred from the germline J gene. The chain is built from TRBV6-1 and TRBJ2-7, with D hard to call. Germline CDR1 reads MNHNS; CDR2 reads SASEGT. The CDR3 spans 14 residues. V shed 2 bases and J shed 0 bases, with 8 bases lying between them. The sequenced part of the CDR3 DNA is TGTGCCAGCAGTGAATCTCCCTTCTCCTACGAG. Translation gives CASSESPFSYE. The full CDR3 is CASSESPFSYEQYF.

This clone came up many times. The DNA ends 3 residues before the CDR3 does, and the rest of the CDR3 is filled in from the germline J gene. This chain links TRBV5-1 with TRBJ1-4; 8 bases are a match to TRBD1. In germline, CDR1 is SGHRS, CDR2 YFSETQ. This CDR3 contains 15 residues. J gave up 7 bases and V 0 bases, and 5 bases lay outside the gene matches. The CDR3 region is CASSLVPGGTEKLFF. The CDR3 DNA, read in part, is TGCGCCAGCAGCTTGGTTCCAGGGGGCACTGAAAAA.

This clone was counted at least ten times. Read sequence stops 3 residues before the CDR3 end, and the germline J gene provides the missing end. The chain joins TRBV30 to TRBJ2-7; 9 bases fit TRBD1. CDR1 and CDR2 from the germline V gene are GTSNPN and SVGIG (reference sequence). CDR3 length equals 14 residues. V was clipped by 2 bases and J by 3 bases; unmatched bases: 5. The covered CDR3 bases are TGTGCCTGGAGTTCTCCGGGACAGGGCTACGAG. Translation: CAWSSPGQGYE. The complete CDR3 reads CAWSSPGQGYEQYF.

The table lists this clone with many counts. The read finishes 3 residues shy of the CDR3 end, and the germline J gene is used to complete it. This chain links TRBV5-4 with TRBJ2-3, with TRBD2 matching 8 bases. The ends lost 2 bases at V and 5 bases at J; junction bases unmatched: 7. Looked up from germline, CDR1 is SGHNT and CDR2 is YYREEE (reference sequence). The CDR3 length is 15 residues. CDR3 amino acids: CASSFNGGAGDTQYF. The CDR3 DNA, read in part, is TGTGCCAGCAGCTTTAACGGGGGGGCGGGAGATACG.

This clone was found many times. The CDR3 loop is CASSSRLDGYTF. The CDR3 bases that were read are TGTGCCAGCAGTTCCAGACTGGATGGC. The J gene is TRBJ1-2, the V gene TRBV27; D gene uncertain. The read ends 3 residues before the CDR3 terminus; that terminus is restored from the germline J gene. From germline, CDR1 is MNHEY and CDR2 SMNVEV (reference sequence). The CDR3 covers 12 residues. V dropped 4 bases and J dropped 6 bases, with 9 bases sitting between them.

This clone was recorded at least ten times. The read falls 3 residues short of the CDR3 end, and the missing part is taken from the germline J gene. The chain combines TRBV7-6 with TRBJ2-1; D unresolved. This CDR3 region has 15 residues. V dropped 5 bases and J dropped 7 bases, with 18 bases sitting between them. Germline lookup yields CDR1 SGHVS and CDR2 FNYEAQ. The CDR3 protein is CASSLGSSPPNEQFF. The DNA read from the CDR3 is TGTGCCAGCAGCCTCGGTTCGAGTCCCCCTAATGAG. The variable domain in full, with the rest retrieved from reference TRBV7-6 and TRBJ2-1, is GAGVSQSPRYKVTKRGQDVALRCDPISGHVSLYWYRQALGQGPEFLTYFNYEAQQDKSGLPNDRFSAERPEGSISTLTIQRTEQRDSAMYRCASSLGSSPPNEQFFGPGTRLTVL.

Of note for this clone: The read finishes 3 residues shy of the CDR3 end, and the germline J gene is used to complete it. V is TRBV7-8 and J is TRBJ2-7; 9 bases match TRBD1. V shed 6 bases, J shed 2 bases, and the junction held 8 bases outside the gene matches. Germline CDR1 and CDR2: SGHVS and FQNEAQ. This CDR3 is 15 amino acids long. The CDR3 sequence is CASSYRGQGAYEQYF. CDR3 bases read: TGTGCCAGCAGTTATAGGGGACAGGGCGCCTACGAG. Complete variable domain (other parts from reference TRBV7-8 and TRBJ2-7): GAGVSQSPRYKVAKRGQDVALRCDPISGHVSLFWYQQALGQGPEFLTYFQNEAQLDKSGLPSDRFFAERPEGSVSTLKIQRTQQEDSAVYLCASSYRGQGAYEQYFGPGTRLTVT.

This clone was detected only a few times. The read finishes 3 residues shy of the CDR3 end, and the germline J gene is used to complete it. The chain links TRBV7-2 to TRBJ2-7, with a weak D call TRBD2 (6 bases). Trimming removed 0 bases at V and 3 bases at J, with 18 bases between. There are 17 residues in the CDR3. Germline-derived CDR1 and CDR2 are SGHTA and FQGNSA. CDR3 sequence: CASSLAPWASALYEQYF. CDR3 bases read: TGTGCCAGCAGCTTAGCGCCCTGGGCTAGCGCCCTCTACGAG.

To note about this clone: The CDR3 extends 3 residues past the end of the read, so its final part is completed from the germline J gene. The rearrangement uses TRBV19 and TRBJ1-4; 8 nucleotides line up with TRBD1. With 3 bases clipped from V and 8 bases from J, the junction kept 5 bases outside the gene matches. Germline V lookup: CDR1 LNHDA, CDR2 SQIVND (reference sequence). The CDR3 has 14 amino acids. CDR3 amino acids: CASSMDRVGEKLFF. CDR3 DNA (partial): TGTGCCAGTAGTATGGACAGGGTGGGAGAAAAA. Using reference TRBV19 and TRBJ1-4 for the parts outside the CDR3, the full variable domain is DGGITQSPKYLFRKEGQNVTLSCEQNLNHDAMYWYRQDPGQGLRLIYYSQIVNDFQKGDIAEGYSVSREKKESFPLTVTSAQKNPTAFYLCASSMDRVGEKLFFGSGTQLSVL.

About this clone: The CDR3 end lies 3 residues beyond the end of the read and is filled in from the germline J gene. This sequence joins TRBV30 and TRBJ1-1; D might be TRBD1 (5 bases). There are 12 residues in the CDR3. V was trimmed by 1 base and J by 5 bases, leaving 8 bases between them. Per germline, CDR1 GTSNPN and CDR2 SVGIG (reference sequence). The chain's CDR3 is CAWSAGFTEAFF. The part of the CDR3 DNA that was read is TGTGCCTGGAGTGCAGGGTTTACTGAA.

This clone was detected only a few times. With the read ending 3 residues before the CDR3 end, the germline J gene is used to fill in that end. J is TRBJ1-4 and V is TRBV19; weak D call: TRBD1 (5 bases). There are 17 residues in the CDR3. Trimming cost V 5 bases and J 0 bases, with 16 bases left between them. CDR1 and CDR2 from the germline V gene are LNHDA and SQIVND (reference sequence). The CDR3 protein is CASSSWTRPSTNEKLFF. The covered CDR3 bases are TGTGCCAGTAGTTCCTGGACACGACCTTCAACTAATGAAAAA.

A few counts support this clone. CDR3 in amino acids: CASSITGTNTEAFF. The CDR3 DNA, read in part, is TGTGCCAGTAGTATAACAGGGACGAACACTGAA. This sequence joins TRBV19 and TRBJ1-1; D may be TRBD1 (6 bases). The CDR3 end is not reached by the read, which stops 3 residues before it; the germline J gene fills it in. The CDR3 runs to 14 residues. The germline V gene has CDR1 LNHDA and CDR2 SQIVND (reference sequence). With 2 bases removed from V and 1 base from J, the gap between germline ends came to 8 bases.

At least ten counts were recorded for this clone. Coverage ceases 3 residues before the CDR3 finishes, and the germline J gene fills in the end. V usage is TRBV29-1 and J usage is TRBJ2-2; TRBD1 aligns across 10 bases. The trim removed 4 bases at V and 6 bases at J, leaving 11 bases unmatched. The CDR3 is 16 amino acids. Germline CDR1 SQVTM, CDR2 ANQGSEA. The sequenced part of the CDR3 DNA is TGCAGCGTTGCCCTGCCGACAGGGGGCATTGCCGGGGAG. Residues: CSVALPTGGIAGE. The CDR3 in its entirety is CSVALPTGGIAGELFF.

Remarks on this clone: The read terminates 3 residues ahead of where the CDR3 ends, so the germline J gene completes it. This chain joins TRBV7-6 and TRBJ2-7, with 11 bases lining up with TRBD1. The germline V gene encodes CDR1 SGHVS and CDR2 FNYEAQ. The CDR3 extends over 14 amino acids. V lost 4 bases to trimming and J lost 2 bases; unmatched junction nucleotides: 1. The part of the CDR3 DNA that was read is TGTGCCAGCAGCTCGGGACAGGGGGCCTACGAG. It encodes CASSSGQGAYE. In full, the CDR3 reads CASSSGQGAYEQYF.

As concerns this clone: The read terminates 3 residues before the CDR3 end, so the remaining end is supplied by the germline J gene. The rearrangement links TRBV6-1 to TRBJ2-7, with D possibly TRBD1 on 5 matching bases. Germline CDR1 reads MNHNS; CDR2 reads SASEGT. V lost 1 base to trimming and J lost 3 bases, with 10 bases between them. The CDR3 is 14 residues long. The sequenced CDR3 bases are TGTGCCAGCAGTGAAGGGGTCAGGGTCTACGAG. It encodes CASSEGVRVYE. The CDR3, in full, reads CASSEGVRVYEQYF.

This clone was picked up a small number of times. The CDR3 end is not reached by the read, which stops 3 residues before it; the germline J gene fills it in. This chain uses TRBV5-1 with TRBJ2-1; TRBD1 matches at 7 bases. The V segment lost 7 bases and the J segment 1 base; nucleotides outside the gene matches: 5. The CDR3 contains 14 residues. Germline CDR1 is SGHRS and CDR2 is YFSETQ. CDR3 DNA, as far as it was read: TGCGCCAGCTCTACAGGGGTTTCCTACAATGAG. Translation: CASSTGVSYNE. The entire CDR3 is CASSTGVSYNEQFF. The full variable domain, completed using reference TRBV5-1 and TRBJ2-1, is KAGVTQTPRYLIKTRGQQVTLSCSPISGHRSVSWYQQTPGQGLQFLFEYFSETQRNKGNFPGRFSGRQFSNSRSEMNVSTLELGDSALYLCASSTGVSYNEQFFGPGTRLTVL.